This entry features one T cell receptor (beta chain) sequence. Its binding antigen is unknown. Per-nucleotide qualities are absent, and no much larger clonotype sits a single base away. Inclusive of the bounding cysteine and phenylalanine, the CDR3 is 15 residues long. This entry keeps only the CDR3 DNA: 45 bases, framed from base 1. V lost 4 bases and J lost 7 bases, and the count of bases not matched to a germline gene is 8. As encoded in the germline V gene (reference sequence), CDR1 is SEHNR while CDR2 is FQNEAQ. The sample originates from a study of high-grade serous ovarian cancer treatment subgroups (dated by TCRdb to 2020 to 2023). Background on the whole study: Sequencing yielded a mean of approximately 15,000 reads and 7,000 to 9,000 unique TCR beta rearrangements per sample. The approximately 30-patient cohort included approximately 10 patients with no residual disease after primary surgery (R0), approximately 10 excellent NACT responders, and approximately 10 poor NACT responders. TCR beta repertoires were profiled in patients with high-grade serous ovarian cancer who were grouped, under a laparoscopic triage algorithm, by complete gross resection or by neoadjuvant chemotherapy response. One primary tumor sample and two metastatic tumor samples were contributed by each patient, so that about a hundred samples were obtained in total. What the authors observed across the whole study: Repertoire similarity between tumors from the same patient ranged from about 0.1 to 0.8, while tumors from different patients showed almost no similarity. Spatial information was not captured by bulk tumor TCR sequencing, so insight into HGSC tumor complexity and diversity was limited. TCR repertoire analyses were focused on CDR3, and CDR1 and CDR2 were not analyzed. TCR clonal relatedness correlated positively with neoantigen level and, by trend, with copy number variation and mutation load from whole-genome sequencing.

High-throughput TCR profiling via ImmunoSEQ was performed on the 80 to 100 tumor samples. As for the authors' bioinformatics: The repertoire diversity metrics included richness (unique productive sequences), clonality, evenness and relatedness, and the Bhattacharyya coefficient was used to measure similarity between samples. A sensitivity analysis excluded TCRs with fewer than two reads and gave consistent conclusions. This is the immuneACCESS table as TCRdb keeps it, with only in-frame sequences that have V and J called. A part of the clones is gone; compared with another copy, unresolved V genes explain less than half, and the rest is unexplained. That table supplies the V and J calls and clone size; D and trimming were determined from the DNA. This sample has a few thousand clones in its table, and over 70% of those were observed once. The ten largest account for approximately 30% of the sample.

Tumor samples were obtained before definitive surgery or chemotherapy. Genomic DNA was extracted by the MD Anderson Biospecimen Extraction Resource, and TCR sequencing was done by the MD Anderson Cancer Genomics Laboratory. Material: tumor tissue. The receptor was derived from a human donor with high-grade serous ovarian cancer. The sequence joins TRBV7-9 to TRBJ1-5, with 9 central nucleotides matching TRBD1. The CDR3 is CASSYGTGTNQPQHF. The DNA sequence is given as TGTGCCAGCAGCTATGGGACAGGGACGAACCAGCCCCAGCATTTT. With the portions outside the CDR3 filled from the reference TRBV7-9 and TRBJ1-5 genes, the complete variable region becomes DTGVSQNPRHKITKRGQNVTFRCDPISEHNRLYWYRQTLGQGPEFLTYFQNEAQLEKSRLLSDRFSAERPKGSFSTLEIQRTEQGDSAMYLCASSYGTGTNQPQHFGDGTRLSIL.